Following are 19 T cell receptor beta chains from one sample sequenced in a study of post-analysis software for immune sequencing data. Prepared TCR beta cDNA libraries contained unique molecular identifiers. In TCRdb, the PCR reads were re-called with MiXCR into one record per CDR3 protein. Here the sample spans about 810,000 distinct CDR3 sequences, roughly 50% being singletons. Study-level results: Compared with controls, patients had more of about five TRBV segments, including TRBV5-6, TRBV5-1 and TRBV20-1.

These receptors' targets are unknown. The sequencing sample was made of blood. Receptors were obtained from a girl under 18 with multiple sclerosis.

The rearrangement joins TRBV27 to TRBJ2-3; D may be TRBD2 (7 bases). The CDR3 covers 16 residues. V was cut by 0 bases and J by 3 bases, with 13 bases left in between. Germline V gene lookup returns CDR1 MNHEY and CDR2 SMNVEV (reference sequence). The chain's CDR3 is CASSLSSGGVTDTQYF. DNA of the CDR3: TGTGCCAGCAGTTTATCGTCGGGGGGCGTAACAGATACGCAGTATTTT.

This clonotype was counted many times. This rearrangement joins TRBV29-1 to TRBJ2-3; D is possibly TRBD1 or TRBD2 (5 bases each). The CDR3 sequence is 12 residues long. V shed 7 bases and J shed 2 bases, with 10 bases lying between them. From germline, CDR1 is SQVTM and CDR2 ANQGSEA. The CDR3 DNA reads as TGCAGCGGGGACGGATCCACAGATACGCAGTATTTT. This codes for CSGDGSTDTQYF.

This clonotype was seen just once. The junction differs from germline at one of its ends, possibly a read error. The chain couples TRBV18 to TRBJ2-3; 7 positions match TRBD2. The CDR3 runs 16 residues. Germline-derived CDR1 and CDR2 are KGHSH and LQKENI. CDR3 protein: CASSPRGTTSTDTRYF. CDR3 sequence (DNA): TGTGCCAGCTCACCACGTGGGACGACTAGCACAGATACGCGGTATTTT.

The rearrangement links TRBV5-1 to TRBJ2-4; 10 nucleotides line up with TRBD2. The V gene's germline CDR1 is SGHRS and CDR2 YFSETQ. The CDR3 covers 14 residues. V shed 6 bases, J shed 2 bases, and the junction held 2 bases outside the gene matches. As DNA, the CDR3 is TGCGCCAGCAAACTAGCGGGGTCCAAAAACATTCAGTACTTC. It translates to CASKLAGSKNIQYF.

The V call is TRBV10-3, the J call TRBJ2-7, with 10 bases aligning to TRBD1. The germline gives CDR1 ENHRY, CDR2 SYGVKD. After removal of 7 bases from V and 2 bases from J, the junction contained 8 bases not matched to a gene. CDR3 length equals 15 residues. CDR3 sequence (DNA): TGTGCCATCACCGACGGACAGGGGGGTACCTACGAGCAGTACTTC. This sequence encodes CAITDGQGGTYEQYF.

The CDR3 loop reads CASTRNRNYGYTF. The CDR3 DNA is TGTGCCAGCACCCGGAACAGGAACTATGGCTACACCTTC. V and J are TRBV27 and TRBJ1-2; D is perhaps TRBD1 (5 bases). V gave up 7 bases and J gave up 2 bases, with 11 bases separating them. CDR3 size: 13 residues. The V gene's germline CDR1 is MNHEY and CDR2 SMNVEV (reference sequence).

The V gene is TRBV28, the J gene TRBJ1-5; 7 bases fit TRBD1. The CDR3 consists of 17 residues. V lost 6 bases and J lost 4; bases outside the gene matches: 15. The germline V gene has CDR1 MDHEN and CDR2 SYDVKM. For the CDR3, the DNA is TGTGCCAGCAGCACCGCCACGACAGGGTGGGGGAATCAGCCCCAGCATTTT. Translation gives CASSTATTGWGNQPQHF.

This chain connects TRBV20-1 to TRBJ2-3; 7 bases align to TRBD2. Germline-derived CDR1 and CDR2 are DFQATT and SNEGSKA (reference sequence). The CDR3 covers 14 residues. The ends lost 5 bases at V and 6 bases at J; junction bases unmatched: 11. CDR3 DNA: TGCAGTGCTGGAAGGTCGGCGGGGGTTGATACGCAGTATTTT. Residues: CSAGRSAGVDTQYF.

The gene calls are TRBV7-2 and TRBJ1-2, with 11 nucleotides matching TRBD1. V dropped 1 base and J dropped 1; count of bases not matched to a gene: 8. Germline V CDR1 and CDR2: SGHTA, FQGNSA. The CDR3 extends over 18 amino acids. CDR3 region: CASSLGFRDRGDNYGYTF. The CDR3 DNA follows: TGTGCCAGCAGCTTAGGCTTTCGGGACAGGGGGGATAACTATGGCTACACCTTC.

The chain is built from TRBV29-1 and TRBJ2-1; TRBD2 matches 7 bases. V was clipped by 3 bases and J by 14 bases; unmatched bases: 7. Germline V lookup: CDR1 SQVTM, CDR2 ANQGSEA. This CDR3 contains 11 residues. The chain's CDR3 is CSVESASGEFF. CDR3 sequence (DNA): TGCAGCGTTGAGAGTGCCAGCGGGGAGTTCTTC.

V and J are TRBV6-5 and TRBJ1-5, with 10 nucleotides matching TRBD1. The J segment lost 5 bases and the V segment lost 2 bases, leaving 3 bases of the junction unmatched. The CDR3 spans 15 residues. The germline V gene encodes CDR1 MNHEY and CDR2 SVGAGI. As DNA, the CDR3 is TGTGCCAGCAGTTACGGGGGACAGGGGTATCAGCCCCAGCATTTT. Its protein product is CASSYGGQGYQPQHF.

CDR3 DNA sequence: TGCAGTGCTAGGAACCCTGGGGGGGGACACGACTACGAGCAGTACTTC. Translating gives CSARNPGGGHDYEQYF. V and J are TRBV20-1 and TRBJ2-7, with D possibly matching TRBD2 (7 bases). V lost 3 bases and J lost 3, with 21 bases in between. Germline V gene data show CDR1 as DFQATT and CDR2 as SNEGSKA (reference sequence). The length of the CDR3 is 16 residues.

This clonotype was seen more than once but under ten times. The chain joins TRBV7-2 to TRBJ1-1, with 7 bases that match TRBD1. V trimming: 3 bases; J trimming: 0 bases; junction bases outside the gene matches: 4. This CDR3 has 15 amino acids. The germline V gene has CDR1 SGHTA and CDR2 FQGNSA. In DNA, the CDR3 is TGTGCCAGCAGCTTGGGACAGATCATGAACACTGAAGCTTTCTTT. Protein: CASSLGQIMNTEAFF.

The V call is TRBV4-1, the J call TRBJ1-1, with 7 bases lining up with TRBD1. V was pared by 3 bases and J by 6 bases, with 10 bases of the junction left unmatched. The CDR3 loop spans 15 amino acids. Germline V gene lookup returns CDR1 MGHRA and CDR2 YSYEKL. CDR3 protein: CASSQEGQRSAEAFF. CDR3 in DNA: TGCGCCAGCAGCCAGGAGGGACAGCGGTCTGCTGAAGCTTTCTTT.

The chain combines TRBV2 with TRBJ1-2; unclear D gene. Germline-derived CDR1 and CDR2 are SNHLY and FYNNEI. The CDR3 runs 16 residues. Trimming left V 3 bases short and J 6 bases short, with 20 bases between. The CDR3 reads CASSDKPLRVGDGYTF. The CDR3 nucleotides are TGTGCCAGCAGTGATAAGCCTTTACGGGTTGGGGATGGCTACACCTTC. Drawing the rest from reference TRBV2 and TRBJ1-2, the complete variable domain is EPEVTQTPSHQVTQMGQEVILRCVPISNHLYFYWYRQILGQKVEFLVSFYNNEISEKSEIFDDQFSVERPDGSNFTLKIRSTKLEDSAMYFCASSDKPLRVGDGYTFGSGTRLTVV.

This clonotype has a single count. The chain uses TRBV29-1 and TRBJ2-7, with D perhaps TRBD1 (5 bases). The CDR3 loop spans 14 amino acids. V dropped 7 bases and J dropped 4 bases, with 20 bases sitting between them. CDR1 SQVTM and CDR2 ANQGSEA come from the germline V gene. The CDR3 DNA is TGCAGCGCTTCGGACACAGGCAAAGGGTACGAGCAGTACTTC. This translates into CSASDTGKGYEQYF.

This chain's CDR3 is CASSLLDGSYGYTF. The CDR3 DNA follows: TGCGCCAGCAGCCTACTCGACGGGAGCTATGGCTACACCTTC. The chain joins TRBV5-1 to TRBJ1-2; no clear D gene. Germline V CDR1 and CDR2: SGHRS, YFSETQ. Trimming pared 4 bases from V and 4 bases from J, leaving 14 bases between. CDR3 size: 14 residues.

The CDR3 region is CSADQGLAGKETQYF. In nucleotides, the CDR3 is TGCAGCGCCGATCAGGGACTAGCGGGGAAAGAGACCCAGTACTTC. The V gene is TRBV29-1, the J gene TRBJ2-5, with 13 bases matching TRBD2. The V segment lost 7 bases and the J segment 3 bases; nucleotides outside the gene matches: 8. The CDR3 consists of 15 residues. The germline CDR1 and CDR2 sequences are SQVTM and ANQGSEA.

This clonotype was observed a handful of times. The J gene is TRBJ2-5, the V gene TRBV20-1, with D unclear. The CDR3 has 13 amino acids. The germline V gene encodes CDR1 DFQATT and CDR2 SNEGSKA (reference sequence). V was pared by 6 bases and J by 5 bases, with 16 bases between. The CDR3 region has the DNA TGCAGTGCACCCGAGACCGGTCCTGAGACCCAGTACTTC. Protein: CSAPETGPETQYF.